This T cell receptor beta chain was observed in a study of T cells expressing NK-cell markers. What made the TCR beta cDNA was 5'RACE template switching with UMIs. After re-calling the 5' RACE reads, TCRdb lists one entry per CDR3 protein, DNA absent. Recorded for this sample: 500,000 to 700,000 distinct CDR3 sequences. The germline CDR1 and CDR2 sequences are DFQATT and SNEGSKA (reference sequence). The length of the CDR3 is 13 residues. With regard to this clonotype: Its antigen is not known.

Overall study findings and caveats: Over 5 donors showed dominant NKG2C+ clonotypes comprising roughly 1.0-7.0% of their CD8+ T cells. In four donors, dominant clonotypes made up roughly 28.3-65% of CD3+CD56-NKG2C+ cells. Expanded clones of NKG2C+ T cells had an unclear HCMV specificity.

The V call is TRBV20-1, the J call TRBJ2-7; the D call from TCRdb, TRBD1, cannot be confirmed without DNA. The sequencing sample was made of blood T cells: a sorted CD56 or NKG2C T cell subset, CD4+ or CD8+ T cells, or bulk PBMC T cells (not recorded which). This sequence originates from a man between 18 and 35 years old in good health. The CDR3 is CSAPVREGLEQYF.